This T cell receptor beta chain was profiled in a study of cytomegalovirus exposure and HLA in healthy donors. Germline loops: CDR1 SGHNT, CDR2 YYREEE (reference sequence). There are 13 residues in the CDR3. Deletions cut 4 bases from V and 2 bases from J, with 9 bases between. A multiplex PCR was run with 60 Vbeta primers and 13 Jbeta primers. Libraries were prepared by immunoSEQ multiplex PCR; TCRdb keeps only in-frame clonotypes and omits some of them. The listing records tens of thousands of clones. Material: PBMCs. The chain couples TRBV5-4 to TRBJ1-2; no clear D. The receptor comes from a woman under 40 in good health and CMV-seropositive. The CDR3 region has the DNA TGTGCCAGCAGCCAAGACGGGAACTATGGCTACACCTTC. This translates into CASSQDGNYGYTF.